This T cell receptor beta chain stems from a study of beta chain features in type 1 diabetes. Study-level findings and limits: When Type 1 diabetes patients were examined, their TCRB CDR3s proved moderately but significantly shorter in all four CD4+ subsets. Across patients, naive, central memory and Treg TCRB repertoires exhibited apparently greater similarity than was observed across healthy donors.

The whole isolated RNA underwent reverse transcription, so sequencing captured expressed TCRB transcripts. TCRdb keeps only in-frame clones here, not all; method: immunoSEQ multiplex PCR. The sample includes about 130,000 clones, approximately 9% of them seen just once. The germline V and J ends were trimmed by 5 bases and 5 bases, with 19 bases remaining between them. This CDR3 comprises 15 residues. Germline V gene lookup returns CDR1 SGHRS and CDR2 YFSETQ. One heparinised draw, averaging roughly 110 mL, was taken per donor. This clone was counted between two and nine times. Antigen unknown. The chain links TRBV5-1 to TRBJ2-5; TRBD1 might be the D (6 bases). The sample consisted of central memory CD4+ T cells from blood. This receptor was identified in a man aged 25-45 years with type 1 diabetes. CDR3 sequence reads: CASSLNNRDTETQYF. Here the CDR3 DNA reads TGCGCCAGCAGTTTAAATAACCGGGACACGGAGACCCAGTACTTC.